These 25 T cell receptor beta chains share one sample of origin, sequenced in a study of shared clonotypes between healthy human individuals. Profiled with immunoSEQ multiplex PCR; TCRdb holds only in-frame clones, not every one. There are some 1.1 million clones in the sample; approximately 75% occur only once, and 0.89% lies in the top ten. Sequences were obtained from memory CD4+ T cells from PBMCs. Subset in this sample: CD45RA-negative fraction. The origin of the receptors is a man younger than 35 in good health. Some clones in this sample may be carry-over from other donors' samples.

This clone was observed a few times. The chain carries TRBV4-3 and TRBJ1-1; 7 nucleotides line up with TRBD1. The V and J ends lost 4 bases and 3 bases, in that order; junction bases with no gene match: 11. Germline CDR1 is LGHNA and CDR2 is YSLEER. The CDR3 runs 16 residues. CDR3 DNA: TGCGCCAGCAGCCCCAGGGGGGGGAGGTTAGACACTGAAGCTTTCTTT. Translated: CASSPRGGRLDTEAFF.

The chain links TRBV7-8 to TRBJ2-2; no clear D gene. CDR3 size: 16 residues. The germline V gene has CDR1 SGHVS and CDR2 FQNEAQ. With 2 bases removed from V and 0 bases from J, the gap between germline ends came to 10 bases. Here the CDR3 reads CASSLRRFANTGELFF. CDR3 bases: TGTGCCAGCAGCTTAAGACGGTTCGCGAACACCGGGGAGCTGTTTTTT.

This clone was detected only a few times. The V gene is TRBV30, the J gene TRBJ1-4; D gene uncertain. This CDR3 has 13 amino acids. Trimming stripped 3 bases from V and 8 bases from J, with 13 bases between. Germline CDR1 reads GTSNPN; CDR2 reads SVGIG (reference sequence). In DNA, the CDR3 is TGTGCCTGGAGCCGTGGAGGGAGGGAAAAACTGTTTTTT. Protein sequence: CAWSRGGREKLFF.

For this clone: A read error is the likely source, as a far larger clone sits one nucleotide away. Other DNA sequences in the sample encode the same CDR3. The chain is built from TRBV20-1 and TRBJ2-7; no clear D gene. Looked up from germline, CDR1 is DFQATT and CDR2 is SNEGSKA (reference sequence). The CDR3 consists of 10 residues. CDR3 sequence (DNA): TGTAGTGCCTTAGGGTACGAGCAGTACTTC. Protein product: CSALGYEQYF.

The chain has TRBV2 and TRBJ2-1; TRBD2 matches 8 bases. Per the germline V gene, CDR1 is SNHLY and CDR2 is FYNNEI. J was trimmed by 6 bases and V by 6 bases; bases with no gene match: 7. The length of the CDR3 is 14 residues. CDR3 DNA: TGTGCCAGCAGCGGGACTAGTCTTGTCAATGAGCAGTTCTTC. Residues: CASSGTSLVNEQFF.

The chain links TRBV5-1 to TRBJ1-2; 8 bases match TRBD1. Germline V gene sequence: CDR1 SGHRS, CDR2 YFSETQ. The trim removed 2 bases at V and 3 bases at J, leaving 6 bases unmatched. CDR3 length: 15 amino acids. The DNA for the CDR3 is TGCGCCAGCAGCTTCTCGGACAGGGAGCACTATGGCTACACCTTC. It translates to CASSFSDREHYGYTF.

The rearrangement uses TRBV12-5 and TRBJ2-1; D might be TRBD2 (5 bases). V was cut by 3 bases and J by 4 bases, with 16 bases left in between. The CDR3 loop spans 16 amino acids. Germline V gene sequence: CDR1 LGHNT, CDR2 FRNRAP. CDR3 DNA sequence: TGTGCTAGTGGTTTTCAGGCCGGGATTACGTACAATGAGCAGTTCTTC. Translated, it gives CASGFQAGITYNEQFF.

The rearrangement links TRBV5-1 to TRBJ2-1; TRBD2 matches 10 bases. After removal of 7 bases from V and 4 bases from J, the junction contained 2 bases not matched to a gene. This CDR3 comprises 13 residues. The germline V gene encodes CDR1 SGHRS and CDR2 YFSETQ. The CDR3 DNA follows: TGCGCCAGCCAACTAGCGGGATACAATGAGCAGTTCTTC. Its protein is CASQLAGYNEQFF.

This clone was seen only once. The rearrangement joins TRBV2 to TRBJ1-1, with 7 bases that match TRBD1. The CDR3 sequence is 13 residues long. In germline, CDR1 is SNHLY, CDR2 FYNNEI. The J segment lost 1 base and the V segment lost 10 bases, leaving 6 bases of the junction unmatched. The CDR3 loop is CANNRDRNTEAFF. The CDR3 DNA follows: TGTGCCAACAACCGGGACAGGAACACTGAAGCTTTCTTT.

V and J are TRBV4-3 and TRBJ1-2; no reliable D call. V lost 0 bases and J lost 8, with 13 bases in between. The length of the CDR3 is 14 residues. CDR1 is LGHNA, CDR2 YSLEER, per germline. CDR3 residues: CASSQDERVGGYTF. The DNA of the CDR3 is TGCGCCAGCAGCCAAGACGAGAGGGTGGGAGGCTACACCTTC.

The J gene is TRBJ2-7, the V gene TRBV30; D not certain. Germline V CDR1 and CDR2: GTSNPN, SVGIG (reference sequence). The length of the CDR3 is 13 residues. V lost 2 bases to trimming and J lost 10 bases, with 18 bases between them. In DNA form, the CDR3 reads TGTGCCTGGAGTATTCTTGCGTCGGTTGGACAGTACTTC. The encoded protein is CAWSILASVGQYF.

The V call is TRBV30, the J call TRBJ1-1; no firm D call. The germline CDR1 and CDR2 sequences are GTSNPN and SVGIG (reference sequence). The germline V and J ends were trimmed by 5 bases and 2 bases, with 12 bases remaining between them. The CDR3 runs to 13 residues. CDR3 nucleotide sequence: TGTGCCTGGGTCGGGTCCCGAAACACTGAAGCTTTCTTT. Translated, it gives CAWVGSRNTEAFF. The full variable domain, with the rest looked up from reference TRBV30 and TRBJ1-1, is SQTIHQWPATLVQPVGSPLSLECTVEGTSNPNLYWYRQAAGRGLQLLFYSVGIGQISSEVPQNLSASRPQDRQFILSSKKLLLSDSGFYLCAWVGSRNTEAFFGQGTRLTVV.

V usage is TRBV5-1 and J usage is TRBJ1-1; no reliable D call. This CDR3 contains 16 residues. Germline lookup yields CDR1 SGHRS and CDR2 YFSETQ. The germline V and J ends were trimmed by 0 bases and 1 base, with 13 bases remaining between them. The CDR3 DNA follows: TGCGCCAGCAGCTTGGCAGCGCCGGTATGGAACACTGAAGCTTTCTTT. This codes for CASSLAAPVWNTEAFF.

The rearrangement uses TRBV29-1 and TRBJ2-7; 7 bases are a match to TRBD2. Germline V gene lookup returns CDR1 SQVTM and CDR2 ANQGSEA. CDR3 length: 13 amino acids. Trimming took 8 bases from V and 2 from J; bases not matched to a gene: 9. DNA for the CDR3: TGCAGCACCTCTAGCGGACCAACCTACGAGCAGTACTTC. This codes for CSTSSGPTYEQYF.

The chain employs TRBV21-1 and TRBJ1-1; TRBD1, the table's D call, lacks a check against the DNA. TRBV21-1 corresponds to a pseudogene. The CDR3 length is 13 residues. CDR3 coding DNA: TGTGCCAGCAGCAAGGGCCGAAACACTGAAGCTTTCTTT. Its translation: CASSKGRNTEAFF.

In this sample, this clone turned up a few times. This chain joins TRBV6-5 and TRBJ1-1; the match to TRBD1 covers 9 bases. CDR3 size: 16 residues. Germline V gene data show CDR1 as MNHEY and CDR2 as SVGAGI. The junction had 5 bases not matched to a gene; V was cut back by 2 bases and J by 1 base. The DNA for the CDR3 is TGTGCCAGCAGTTACATGACAGGGGGAGGGAACACTGAAGCTTTCTTT. Its translation is CASSYMTGGGNTEAFF.

The V gene is TRBV6-1, the J gene TRBJ1-5, with 8 bases aligning to TRBD1. The CDR3 spans 13 residues. Germline V gene data show CDR1 as MNHNS and CDR2 as SASEGT. V lost 7 bases and J lost 6; bases outside the gene matches: 5. CDR3 nucleotides: TGTGCCAGCATGCAGGGGGCAGGTCAGCCCCAGCATTTT. It codes for CASMQGAGQPQHF.

This chain connects TRBV7-2 to TRBJ1-3; perhaps TRBD1 as D (5 bases). V was shortened by 5 bases and J by 5 bases, with 22 bases between the two germline ends. The CDR3 sequence is 17 residues long. CDR1 SGHTA and CDR2 FQGNSA come from the germline V gene. The CDR3 here is CASSNLGSGGRRNTIYF. CDR3 nucleotide sequence: TGTGCCAGCAGCAATCTAGGGTCGGGGGGAAGGCGAAACACCATATATTTT.

V and J are TRBV28 and TRBJ1-2; 10 bases map to TRBD1. Germline CDR1 is MDHEN and CDR2 is SYDVKM. The CDR3 consists of 14 residues. The trim removed 3 bases at V and 3 bases at J, leaving 1 base unmatched. CDR3 bases: TGTGCCAGCAGTTTGACAGGGGGCTACTATGGCTACACCTTC. Protein: CASSLTGGYYGYTF.

V and J are TRBV12-2 and TRBJ1-5; the D call of TRBD1 is as the table states it, not checked on the DNA. TRBV12-2 constitutes a pseudogene. This CDR3 has 16 residues. The CDR3 sequence: CASRPLLGTGHSPQHF. The CDR3 DNA sequence: TGTGCAAGTCGCCCTCTGCTTGGGACAGGGCATTCGCCCCAGCATTTT.

This chain connects TRBV9 to TRBJ1-3; a weak D match, TRBD1 (5 bases). Germline-derived CDR1 and CDR2 are SGDLS and YYNGEE. The V end lost 2 bases, the J end lost 2 bases, and 14 bases lay between the germline ends. The CDR3 extends over 16 amino acids. CDR3 protein: CASSVEGLSPGNTIYF. DNA for the CDR3: TGTGCCAGCAGCGTTGAGGGGCTTTCCCCTGGAAACACCATATATTTT.

The V and J genes are TRBV11-3 and TRBJ2-1, with D possibly matching TRBD2 (6 bases). Germline V gene lookup returns CDR1 SGHNT and CDR2 YENEEA. Between the trimmed V and J ends, which lost 0 bases and 4 bases, there was a span of 10 bases. There are 15 residues in the CDR3. The CDR3 is CASSLDRGEYNEQFF. The CDR3 region has the DNA TGTGCCAGCAGCTTAGATCGCGGGGAATACAATGAGCAGTTCTTC.

V and J are TRBV18 and TRBJ2-1; the D is unclear. The CDR3 has 13 amino acids. The ends were cut back, 1 base at V and 8 bases at J, with 9 bases in the middle. Germline CDR1 is KGHSH and CDR2 is LQKENI. The CDR3 DNA is TGTGCCAGCTCACCACGCCCTAGTGATGAGCAGTTCTTC. Its protein is CASSPRPSDEQFF.

CDR3 loop: CASRGRDREYNEQFF. CDR3 sequence (DNA): TGTGCCAGCAGGGGCCGGGACAGAGAATACAATGAGCAGTTCTTC. The V and J genes are TRBV6-1 and TRBJ2-1; the match to TRBD1 covers 7 bases. V dropped 6 bases and J dropped 4; count of bases not matched to a gene: 9. There are 15 residues in the CDR3. CDR1 MNHNS and CDR2 SASEGT come from the germline V gene.

V and J are TRBV11-2 and TRBJ2-3; no clear D gene. V dropped 0 bases and J dropped 0 bases, with 1 base sitting between them. This CDR3 is built from 13 residues. Germline V lookup: CDR1 SGHAT, CDR2 FQNNGV. This CDR3 is CASSLDSTDTQYF. CDR3 DNA: TGTGCCAGCAGCTTAGACAGCACAGATACGCAGTATTTT.